This is a list of T cell receptor beta chains from one sample in a study of cytomegalovirus exposure and HLA in healthy donors. The protocol was immunoSEQ multiplex PCR, while the TCRdb copy is restricted to in-frame clones and leaves out a portion. The table records about 78,000 clones, around 70% of them present only once. The source material was PBMCs. These receptors were obtained from a woman aged 40 to 55 in good health and CMV-seropositive. Both conserved end residues are part of each CDR3. D genes are given only for firm matches. The listing skips clone size in some rows; elsewhere it reads once, few, many or a size class.

J gene | D gene | clone size | V gene | CDR3 DNA | CDR3 protein
TRBJ2-4 | - | - | TRBV2 | TGTGCCAGCAGTCTAAGGGGCACACTAGCCAAAAACATTCAGTACTTC | CASSLRGTLAKNIQYF
TRBJ2-6 | TRBD2 | few | TRBV5-4 | TGTGCCAGCAACTTAAACGGGGGGGCTGGGGCCAACGTCCTGACTTTC | CASNLNGGAGANVLTF
TRBJ2-1 | - | - | TRBV6-5 | TGTGCCAGCAGTTCCCAAGCGGAAGGGGGGCAGTTCTTC | CASSSQAEGGQFF
TRBJ1-2 | - | - | TRBV27 | TGTGCCAGCAGTCCAAGACAGTACTATGGCTACACCTTC | CASSPRQYYGYTF
TRBJ2-5 | - | - | TRBV6-1 | TGTGCCAGCAGTGACCTCCTAAAGGAGACCCAGTACTTC | CASSDLLKETQYF
TRBJ1-1 | TRBD1 | - | TRBV18 | TGTGCCAGCTCACCCAAGACAGGGATGGGGACTGAAGCTTTCTTT | CASSPKTGMGTEAFF
TRBJ2-5 | TRBD1 | - | TRBV6-5 | TGTGCCAGCAGGGACAGGGAGACCCAGTACTTC | CASRDRETQYF
TRBJ2-1 | TRBD2 | - | TRBV5-1 | TGCGCCAGCAGCTTGGGGGAGGGCTACAATGAGCAGTTCTTC | CASSLGEGYNEQFF
TRBJ1-5 | TRBD1 | - | TRBV19 | TGTGCCAGTAGTCCCGACAGGGGAAGGGATCAGCCCCAGCATTTT | CASSPDRGRDQPQHF
TRBJ2-1 | TRBD1 | - | TRBV30 | TGTGCCTGGAGGACGGGACAGAGCTCCTACAATGAGCAGTTCTTC | CAWRTGQSSYNEQFF
TRBJ2-7 | TRBD1 | - | TRBV4-3 | TGCGCCAGCAGCCAAGAGTGGACAGGGGGAACCTACGAGCAGTACTTC | CASSQEWTGGTYEQYF
TRBJ1-1 | - | few | TRBV4-2 | TGTGCCAGCAGCCGCTCGGACAGGAACACTGAAGCTTTCTTT | CASSRSDRNTEAFF
TRBJ1-2 | TRBD1 | few | TRBV7-9 | TGTGCCAGCAGCTTAGTTCGGACGACAGGGGGCACTAACTATGGCTACACCTTC | CASSLVRTTGGTNYGYTF
TRBJ1-2 | TRBD1 | - | TRBV6-6 | TGTGCCAGCACCACCAGACAGGGGTCCTATGGCTACCCCTTC | CASTTRQGSYGYPF
TRBJ1-6 | - | - | TRBV13 | TGTGCCAGCAGCCCAACAGGACAGTTCGGACAGTCACCCCTCCACTTT | CASSPTGQFGQSPLHF
TRBJ1-2 | - | few | TRBV30 | TGTGCCTGGAATGGTCAGGGCCCCTACACCTTC | CAWNGQGPYTF
TRBJ2-2 | TRBD1 | - | TRBV19 | TGTGCCAGTAGAATCGGGACAGTCAACACCGGGGAGCTGTTTTTT | CASRIGTVNTGELFF
TRBJ2-7 | TRBD2 | - | TRBV11-2 | TGTGCCAGCAGCTTGGCGGGGGGAGGCTACGAGCAGTACTTC | CASSLAGGGYEQYF
TRBJ2-3 | TRBD2 | - | TRBV5-4 | TGTGCCAGCAGCGGGGGGACTAGCATTAACACAGATACGCAGTATTTT | CASSGGTSINTDTQYF
TRBJ2-7 | TRBD2 | once | TRBV11-2 | TGTGCCAGCAGTCCGACTAGCGGGATTTACGAGCAGTACTTC | CASSPTSGIYEQYF
TRBJ1-4 | - | once | TRBV27 | TGTGCCAGCAGTATAATACAGGGTGGAAAACTGTTTTTT | CASSIIQGGKLFF
TRBJ1-3 | - | - | TRBV6-6 | TGTGCCAGCAGTCCGACAGTCTTTGGAAACACCATATATTTT | CASSPTVFGNTIYF
TRBJ2-7 | - | - | TRBV5-1 | TGCGCCAGCAGCTTCGGGGGCGAGCAGTACTTC | CASSFGGEQYF
TRBJ2-7 | TRBD1 | - | TRBV19 | TGTGCCAGTAGTATAGGACAGGGAAGGGACGAGCAGTACTTC | CASSIGQGRDEQYF
TRBJ2-7 | TRBD1 | - | TRBV5-6 | TGTGCCAGCAGGTGGGCAGGGGGAACCTACGAGCAGTACTTC | CASRWAGGTYEQYF
TRBJ2-3 | - | - | TRBV28 | TGTGCCAGCAGTTTCCCTAAGGACTATCCCACAGATACGCAGTATTTT | CASSFPKDYPTDTQYF
TRBJ1-1 | - | few | TRBV19 | TGTGCCAGTAGCCGAGGAGGGTACACTGAAGCTTTCTTT | CASSRGGYTEAFF
TRBJ1-2 | - | - | TRBV4-1 | TGCGCCAGCAGCCAAGGCGGCAGGGTATATGGCTACACCTTC | CASSQGGRVYGYTF
TRBJ2-7 | - | few | TRBV6-5 | TGTGCCAGCAGTGCGGGTAGTTCCTACGAGCAGTACTTC | CASSAGSSYEQYF
TRBJ1-4 | TRBD1 | - | TRBV2 | TGTGCCAGCAGTGCCGGACAGGGGAGAGAAAAACTGTTTTTT | CASSAGQGREKLFF
TRBJ1-1 | - | - | TRBV7-2 | TGTGCCAGCAGCTTAGACGTGTCCTTCGGGAGCACTGAAGCTTTCTTT | CASSLDVSFGSTEAFF
TRBJ2-1 | - | once | TRBV6-5 | TGTGCCAGCAGTCCGAGGGGGAATATGTACAATGAGCAGTTCTTC | CASSPRGNMYNEQFF
TRBJ2-7 | - | many | TRBV6-5 | TGTGCCAGCAGTAGCCACAGGGGGGGAACCTACGAGCAGTACTTC | CASSSHRGGTYEQYF
TRBJ1-4 | - | few | TRBV5-4 | TGTGCCAGCAGCTTGCGGGATGCGGGGGGTAGCGAAAAACTGTTTTTT | CASSLRDAGGSEKLFF
TRBJ2-2 | - | - | TRBV6-5 | TGTGCCACAAAGCCCGGGGGCACCGGGGAGCTGTTTTTT | CATKPGGTGELFF
TRBJ2-1 | TRBD2 | few | TRBV10-3 | TGTGCCATCACAGAGACGATAGCGGGGACCTACAATGAGCAGTTCTTC | CAITETIAGTYNEQFF
TRBJ2-5 | TRBD2 | - | TRBV7-2 | TGTGCCAGCAGCTTAGCGCACTCTAGCGGGGGGGCGAGGGAGACCCAGTACTTC | CASSLAHSSGGARETQYF
TRBJ2-1 | - | - | TRBV2 | TGTGCCAGCAGTGATCAGGGGGGCAATGAGCAGTTCTTC | CASSDQGGNEQFF
TRBJ1-4 | - | - | TRBV30 | TGTGCCTGGAGTGGAGGGACAACTTTGAATGAAAAACTGTTTTTT | CAWSGGTTLNEKLFF
TRBJ2-5 | - | - | TRBV7-2 | TGTGCCAGCAGCCGTCCTCCTAGGTTGGAGACCCAGTACTTC | CASSRPPRLETQYF
TRBJ2-1 | TRBD1 | - | TRBV6-5 | TGTGCCAGCAGTCGAACCGGGACAGGGGCTGAGCAGTTCTTC | CASSRTGTGAEQFF
TRBJ1-3 | TRBD1 | - | TRBV7-9 | TGTGCCAGCAGCTCGGGACAGAACTCTGGAAACACCATATATTTT | CASSSGQNSGNTIYF
TRBJ1-4 | - | - | TRBV6-1 | TGTGCCAGCAGTGAACGCCCGGGAGCAACTAATGAAAAACTGTTTTTT | CASSERPGATNEKLFF
TRBJ1-1 | - | few | TRBV2 | TGTGCCAGCAGTGAGCAGACTGAAGCTTTCTTT | CASSEQTEAFF
TRBJ2-7 | TRBD1 | once | TRBV6-5 | TGTGCCAGCAGCCGGGACAGTTTCGAGCAGTACTTC | CASSRDSFEQYF
TRBJ2-7 | - | once | TRBV30 | TGTGCCGTATCTGGGGCTGGCCGCCCCTACGAGCAGTACTTC | CAVSGAGRPYEQYF
TRBJ2-7 | TRBD1 | - | TRBV7-2 | TGTGCCAGCAGCCGTGGGGGACAGGGATCCGGCGAGCAGTACTTC | CASSRGGQGSGEQYF
TRBJ2-1 | - | - | TRBV19 | TGTGCCAGTAGTCTGTCTAGTATCGGCTCCTACAATGAGCAGTTCTTC | CASSLSSIGSYNEQFF
TRBJ1-2 | TRBD1 | - | TRBV7-2 | TGTGCCAGCAGCGAGTATACAGGGGTTATGGGCTACACCTTC | CASSEYTGVMGYTF
TRBJ1-1 | TRBD1 | few | TRBV5-8 | TGTGCCAGCAGCCCCGGGACAGGCACTGAAGCTTTCTTT | CASSPGTGTEAFF
TRBJ1-1 | - | few | TRBV5-1 | TGCGCCAGCAGCGTACTGACAGGTAGTACTGAAGCTTTCTTT | CASSVLTGSTEAFF
TRBJ2-7 | TRBD1 | - | TRBV14 | TGTGCCAGTCGGGACAGGGGGACCTACGAGCAGTACTTC | CASRDRGTYEQYF
TRBJ1-3 | - | - | TRBV5-1 | TGCGCCAGCAGCTTGTCTACTGGAAACACCATATATTTT | CASSLSTGNTIYF